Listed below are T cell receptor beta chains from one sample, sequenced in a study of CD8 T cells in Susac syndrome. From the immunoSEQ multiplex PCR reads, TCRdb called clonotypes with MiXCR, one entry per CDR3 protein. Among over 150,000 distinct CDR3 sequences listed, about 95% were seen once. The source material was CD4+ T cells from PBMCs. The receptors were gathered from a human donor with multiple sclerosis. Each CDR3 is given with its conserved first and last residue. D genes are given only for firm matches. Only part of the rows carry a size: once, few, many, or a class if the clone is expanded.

CDR3 protein: CASSLVVAPDTDTQYF
CDR3 DNA: TGCGCCAGCAGCTTGGTGGTAGCTCCAGACACAGATACGCAGTATTTT
D gene: NA
V gene: TRBV5-1
clone size: NA
J gene: TRBJ2-3

CDR3 protein: CASSFPGDSNEQFF
CDR3 DNA: TGTGCCAGCAGCTTCCCAGGGGATTCCAATGAGCAGTTCTTC
D gene: NA
V gene: TRBV5-4
clone size: NA
J gene: TRBJ2-1

CDR3 protein: CSASGSGVFSYNEQFF
CDR3 DNA: TGCAGTGCTAGTGGTAGCGGTGTTTTCTCCTACAATGAGCAGTTCTTC
D gene: NA
V gene: TRBV20-1
clone size: once
J gene: TRBJ2-1

CDR3 protein: CASRQELWFSNQPQHF
CDR3 DNA: TGTGCCAGCAGGCAGGAGTTATGGTTTAGCAATCAGCCCCAGCATTTT
D gene: NA
V gene: TRBV6-1
clone size: once
J gene: TRBJ1-5

CDR3 protein: CASRVTGVRLGTGELFF
CDR3 DNA: TGTGCCAGCAGGGTGACAGGGGTTCGCCTCGGGACCGGGGAGCTGTTTTTT
D gene: TRBD1
V gene: TRBV7-9
clone size: NA
J gene: TRBJ2-2

CDR3 protein: CSGIGEETQYF
CDR3 DNA: TGCAGTGGCATTGGCGAAGAGACCCAGTACTTC
D gene: NA
V gene: TRBV20-1
clone size: NA
J gene: TRBJ2-5

CDR3 protein: CASSSTLNRREADTQYF
CDR3 DNA: TGTGCCAGCAGCTCCACGCTAAACCGAAGGGAGGCAGATACGCAGTATTTT
D gene: NA
V gene: TRBV9
clone size: NA
J gene: TRBJ2-3

CDR3 protein: CASRMARSYEQYF
CDR3 DNA: TGCGCCAGCAGAATGGCCAGAAGCTACGAGCAGTACTTC
D gene: NA
V gene: TRBV5-1
clone size: NA
J gene: TRBJ2-7

CDR3 protein: CASSSGTASPGGNTIYF
CDR3 DNA: TGTGCCAGCAGTAGCGGGACAGCCTCCCCCGGGGGAAACACCATATATTTT
D gene: TRBD1
V gene: TRBV12-3/TRBV12-4
clone size: NA
J gene: TRBJ1-3

CDR3 protein: CSGRLNAEAFF
CDR3 DNA: TGCAGTGGGAGATTAAACGCTGAAGCTTTCTTT
D gene: NA
V gene: TRBV20-1
clone size: NA
J gene: TRBJ1-1

CDR3 protein: CASSPKGTGYGYTF
CDR3 DNA: TGCGCCAGCAGCCCGAAAGGGACAGGCTATGGCTACACCTTC
D gene: TRBD1
V gene: TRBV5-1
clone size: NA
J gene: TRBJ1-2

CDR3 protein: CASSQDSPASGYEQYF
CDR3 DNA: TGTGCCAGCAGCCAAGATTCTCCGGCTAGCGGTTACGAGCAGTACTTC
D gene: TRBD2
V gene: TRBV14
clone size: NA
J gene: TRBJ2-7

CDR3 protein: CAYRAGTNTGELFF
CDR3 DNA: TGTGCTTATAGGGCAGGCACGAACACCGGGGAGCTGTTTTTT
D gene: NA
V gene: TRBV30
clone size: NA
J gene: TRBJ2-2

CDR3 protein: CASSLGNSLWEQYF
CDR3 DNA: TGTGCCAGCAGCTTAGGCAATAGTCTTTGGGAGCAGTACTTC
D gene: NA
V gene: TRBV7-9
clone size: NA
J gene: TRBJ2-7

CDR3 protein: CSARPDPNTEAFF
CDR3 DNA: TGCAGTGCTAGACCAGACCCTAACACTGAAGCTTTCTTT
D gene: NA
V gene: TRBV20-1
clone size: NA
J gene: TRBJ1-1

CDR3 protein: CASSQRQAGLGGGYTF
CDR3 DNA: TGTGCCAGCAGCCAACGGCAGGCGGGCTTGGGGGGTGGCTACACCTTC
D gene: NA
V gene: TRBV4-2
clone size: NA
J gene: TRBJ1-2

CDR3 protein: CASSPSFGGAQETQYF
CDR3 DNA: TGTGCCAGCTCACCCTCCTTCGGGGGGGCCCAAGAGACCCAGTACTTC
D gene: TRBD2
V gene: TRBV18
clone size: NA
J gene: TRBJ2-5

CDR3 protein: CASSFLGGIEHF
CDR3 DNA: TGTGCCAGCAGTTTCCTCGGGGGTATTGAGCATTTT
D gene: NA
V gene: TRBV27
clone size: NA
J gene: TRBJ1-5

CDR3 protein: CASSQNPSYEQYF
CDR3 DNA: TGTGCCAGCAGCCAAAACCCCAGCTACGAGCAGTACTTC
D gene: NA
V gene: TRBV7-6
clone size: NA
J gene: TRBJ2-7

CDR3 protein: CASSRLADSYNEQFF
CDR3 DNA: TGTGCCAGCAGCAGACTAGCGGACTCCTACAATGAGCAGTTCTTC
D gene: TRBD2
V gene: TRBV7-3
clone size: once
J gene: TRBJ2-1

CDR3 protein: CASSQDSGARTDTQYF
CDR3 DNA: TGTGCCAGCAGCCAAGATTCGGGAGCTCGCACAGATACGCAGTATTTT
D gene: NA
V gene: TRBV14
clone size: NA
J gene: TRBJ2-3

CDR3 protein: CASSPGQALSYEQYF
CDR3 DNA: TGTGCCAGCAGTCCCGGACAGGCGCTATCCTACGAGCAGTACTTC
D gene: TRBD1
V gene: TRBV12-3/TRBV12-4
clone size: NA
J gene: TRBJ2-7

CDR3 protein: CASSSTASGYEQYF
CDR3 DNA: TGTGCCAGCAGTTCAACCGCTAGCGGCTACGAGCAGTACTTC
D gene: TRBD2
V gene: TRBV28
clone size: NA
J gene: TRBJ2-7

CDR3 protein: CSARGQGWTEAFF
CDR3 DNA: TGCAGTGCTAGAGGACAGGGCTGGACTGAAGCTTTCTTT
D gene: TRBD1
V gene: TRBV20-1
clone size: NA
J gene: TRBJ1-1

CDR3 protein: CASSPGPASAEQYF
CDR3 DNA: TGTGCCAGCAGCCCCGGGCCAGCGTCTGCCGAGCAGTACTTC
D gene: NA
V gene: TRBV7-2
clone size: once
J gene: TRBJ2-7

CDR3 protein: CASSKPQHF
CDR3 DNA: TGTGCCAGCAGCAAACCCCAGCATTTT
D gene: NA
V gene: TRBV21-1
clone size: NA
J gene: TRBJ1-5

CDR3 protein: CSAPLVRDRGGTEAFF
CDR3 DNA: TGCAGTGCCCCGCTGGTCCGAGACAGGGGAGGGACTGAAGCTTTCTTT
D gene: TRBD1
V gene: TRBV20-1
clone size: once
J gene: TRBJ1-1

CDR3 protein: CASMGGQQPQHF
CDR3 DNA: TGTGCCAGCATGGGGGGGCAACAGCCCCAGCATTTT
D gene: NA
V gene: TRBV2
clone size: NA
J gene: TRBJ1-5

CDR3 protein: CASSQVRRADTQYF
CDR3 DNA: TGTGCCAGCAGCCAGGTCAGGCGGGCAGATACGCAGTATTTT
D gene: NA
V gene: TRBV14
clone size: NA
J gene: TRBJ2-3

CDR3 protein: CASRQGGHEQYF
CDR3 DNA: TGCGCCAGCAGACAGGGAGGCCACGAGCAGTACTTC
D gene: NA
V gene: TRBV23-1
clone size: NA
J gene: TRBJ2-7

CDR3 protein: CSARAMGAGGYEQYF
CDR3 DNA: TGCAGTGCTAGAGCCATGGGTGCAGGGGGTTACGAGCAGTACTTC
D gene: TRBD1
V gene: TRBV20-1
clone size: NA
J gene: TRBJ2-7

CDR3 protein: CASSVAKEETQYF
CDR3 DNA: TGTGCCAGCAGCGTAGCCAAGGAAGAGACCCAGTACTTC
D gene: NA
V gene: TRBV9
clone size: NA
J gene: TRBJ2-5

CDR3 protein: CASRSSQSHNEKLFF
CDR3 DNA: TGTGCCAGCAGGTCAAGCCAGTCCCATAATGAAAAACTGTTTTTT
D gene: NA
V gene: TRBV12-3/TRBV12-4
clone size: once
J gene: TRBJ1-4

CDR3 protein: CASRTDRRGADTQYF
CDR3 DNA: TGTGCCAGCAGAACCGACAGGAGAGGGGCAGATACGCAGTATTTT
D gene: NA
V gene: TRBV28
clone size: NA
J gene: TRBJ2-3

CDR3 protein: CASSRLGSSYNEQFF
CDR3 DNA: TGTGCCAGCAGCCGACTGGGTAGCTCCTACAATGAGCAGTTCTTC
D gene: NA
V gene: TRBV14
clone size: NA
J gene: TRBJ2-1

CDR3 protein: CAWARGQETQYF
CDR3 DNA: TGTGCCTGGGCCAGGGGACAAGAGACCCAGTACTTC
D gene: NA
V gene: TRBV30
clone size: once
J gene: TRBJ2-5

CDR3 protein: CSARQGRNIQYF
CDR3 DNA: TGCAGTGCTCGACAGGGTCGAAACATTCAGTACTTC
D gene: TRBD1
V gene: TRBV20-1
clone size: once
J gene: TRBJ2-4

CDR3 protein: CSVQGGLGTEAFF
CDR3 DNA: TGCAGCGTTCAAGGGGGCCTAGGCACTGAAGCTTTCTTT
D gene: TRBD1
V gene: TRBV29-1
clone size: NA
J gene: TRBJ1-1

CDR3 protein: CASSLTHTDTQYF
CDR3 DNA: TGTGCCAGCAGCTTAACTCACACAGATACGCAGTATTTT
D gene: NA
V gene: TRBV3-1
clone size: NA
J gene: TRBJ2-3

CDR3 protein: CSVGGGVGGSGEQYF
CDR3 DNA: TGCAGCGTTGGGGGGGGTGTCGGCGGGAGTGGCGAGCAGTACTTC
D gene: TRBD2
V gene: TRBV29-1
clone size: NA
J gene: TRBJ2-7

CDR3 protein: CASSVDVAGELFF
CDR3 DNA: TGTGCCAGTAGCGTAGACGTGGCCGGGGAGCTGTTTTTT
D gene: NA
V gene: TRBV9
clone size: NA
J gene: TRBJ2-2

CDR3 protein: CASSQGTSWQETQYF
CDR3 DNA: TGTGCCAGCAGCCAGGGGACTAGTTGGCAAGAGACCCAGTACTTC
D gene: TRBD2
V gene: TRBV14
clone size: NA
J gene: TRBJ2-5

CDR3 protein: CASSPGGTDTQYF
CDR3 DNA: TGTGCCAGCTCACCCGGGGGCACAGATACGCAGTATTTT
D gene: NA
V gene: TRBV5-1
clone size: few
J gene: TRBJ2-3

CDR3 protein: CASSLSRTSGNEQFF
CDR3 DNA: TGTGCCAGCAGCCTAAGCAGGACTAGCGGAAATGAGCAGTTCTTC
D gene: TRBD2
V gene: TRBV7-2
clone size: NA
J gene: TRBJ2-1

CDR3 protein: CASSQGRRATQYF
CDR3 DNA: TGTGCCAGCAGCCAAGGGAGGCGAGCTACGCAGTATTTT
D gene: NA
V gene: TRBV3-1
clone size: NA
J gene: TRBJ2-3

CDR3 protein: CASSPMEGSETQYF
CDR3 DNA: TGCGCCAGCAGCCCCATGGAGGGGTCGGAGACCCAGTACTTC
D gene: NA
V gene: TRBV5-1
clone size: NA
J gene: TRBJ2-5

CDR3 protein: CSARSAGISQETQYF
CDR3 DNA: TGCAGTGCTAGGTCCGCAGGGATTTCCCAAGAGACCCAGTACTTC
D gene: NA
V gene: TRBV20-1
clone size: NA
J gene: TRBJ2-5

CDR3 protein: CASSTLTDRYNKVNEQFF
CDR3 DNA: TGTGCCAGCAGTACACTTACAGACAGGTACAATAAGGTGAATGAGCAGTTCTTC
D gene: NA
V gene: TRBV6-1
clone size: NA
J gene: TRBJ2-1

CDR3 protein: CSVGYGYTF
CDR3 DNA: TGCAGCGTCGGTTATGGCTACACCTTC
D gene: NA
V gene: TRBV29-1
clone size: NA
J gene: TRBJ1-2

CDR3 protein: CASKVNTEAFF
CDR3 DNA: TGTGCCAGTAAGGTGAACACTGAAGCTTTCTTT
D gene: NA
V gene: TRBV19
clone size: NA
J gene: TRBJ1-1